This is a list of T cell receptor beta chains from one sample in a study of blood T cells in healthy people across ages. Each CDR3 protein gets one entry after TCRdb re-called the 5' RACE reads with MiXCR. The data show approximately 760,000 distinct CDR3 sequences, with around a quarter seen just once and under 9.5% held by the top ten. These records were also assigned to another study, of T cells of mothers and their children.

Input material: blood. These receptor sequences come from a boy between 10 and 17 years old in good health. Both conserved end residues are part of each CDR3. D genes are given only for firm matches. Rows may omit the clone size; those that give it use once, few, many or a size class.

D: -
J: TRBJ2-7
V: TRBV6-5
size: -
DNA: TGTGCCAGCAGTTTCCCACGCGTACGGAACTCCTACGAGCAGTACTTC
CDR3: CASSFPRVRNSYEQYF

D: -
J: TRBJ2-7
V: TRBV20-1
size: -
DNA: TGCAGTGCTAGAGATGCAGCGGGCCCCTCCTACGAGCAGTACTTC
CDR3: CSARDAAGPSYEQYF

D: -
J: TRBJ1-4
V: TRBV10-3
size: few
DNA: TGTGCCATCAGGGCAGGTGGTGGTGAAAAACTGTTTTTT
CDR3: CAIRAGGGEKLFF

D: -
J: TRBJ1-1
V: TRBV10-3
size: -
DNA: TGTGCCATCAGTGAGTCGGGGGGGTTCGGCACTGAAGCTTTCTTT
CDR3: CAISESGGFGTEAFF

D: -
J: TRBJ1-1
V: TRBV6-2/TRBV6-3
size: few
DNA: TGTGCCAGTATAAAAGGGGGAAAGGCTGAAGCTTTCTTT
CDR3: CASIKGGKAEAFF

D: -
J: TRBJ1-2
V: TRBV29-1
size: few
DNA: TGCAGCGTCGGGACACCTAATAACTATGGCTACACCTTC
CDR3: CSVGTPNNYGYTF

D: -
J: TRBJ2-4
V: TRBV7-9
size: few
DNA: TGTGCCAGCAGCTTGCAAGGGAGTGGTCGCCAGAACATTCAGTACTTC
CDR3: CASSLQGSGRQNIQYF

D: TRBD2
J: TRBJ2-5
V: TRBV18
size: few
DNA: TGTGCCAGCTCACGAGCGGGAGGGCCGGAAGAGACCCAGTACTTC
CDR3: CASSRAGGPEETQYF

D: TRBD1
J: TRBJ2-7
V: TRBV29-1
size: -
DNA: TGCAGCGTCCGGCGACAGGGCTACGAGCAGTACTTC
CDR3: CSVRRQGYEQYF

D: -
J: TRBJ1-2
V: TRBV20-1
size: -
DNA: TGCAGTGCTACGAACGGCGGGGGCTACACCTTC
CDR3: CSATNGGGYTF

D: TRBD1
J: TRBJ2-7
V: TRBV6-6
size: few
DNA: TGTGCCAGCGGACAGGCGACCTACGAGCAGTACTTC
CDR3: CASGQATYEQYF

D: TRBD2
J: TRBJ2-5
V: TRBV7-2
size: -
DNA: TGTGCCAGCAGCCGACGGCGCGGGGGGTACCAAGAGACCCAGTACTTC
CDR3: CASSRRRGGYQETQYF

D: TRBD2
J: TRBJ2-5
V: TRBV12-3/TRBV12-4
size: few
DNA: TGTGCCAGCAATCCCAGCGGGGGCGGCGGGACCCAGTACTTC
CDR3: CASNPSGGGGTQYF

D: -
J: TRBJ2-1
V: TRBV7-3
size: -
DNA: TGTGCCAGCAGCTTAACAGCGGAATCCTGCAATGAGCAGTTCTTC
CDR3: CASSLTAESCNEQFF

D: -
J: TRBJ1-2
V: TRBV4-2
size: few
DNA: TGTGCCAGCAGCCAAGACGGAGGCTACACCTTC
CDR3: CASSQDGGYTF

D: -
J: TRBJ1-3
V: TRBV27
size: -
DNA: TGTGCCAGCAGTCCCCATGGTCACTCTGGAAACACCATATATTTT
CDR3: CASSPHGHSGNTIYF

D: -
J: TRBJ2-7
V: TRBV14
size: few
DNA: TGTGCCAGCAGCCAAGGTACGGGAAGGTTCACCTACGAGCAGTACTTC
CDR3: CASSQGTGRFTYEQYF

D: -
J: TRBJ2-7
V: TRBV15
size: -
DNA: TGTGCCACCAGCAGAGAAATAGGGAGCGGGCAGTACTTC
CDR3: CATSREIGSGQYF

D: TRBD1
J: TRBJ2-7
V: TRBV6-1
size: -
DNA: TGTGCCAGCAGTGAGTCGACAGGGGAAACCTACGAGCAGTACTTC
CDR3: CASSESTGETYEQYF

D: -
J: TRBJ2-5
V: TRBV12-3/TRBV12-4
size: few
DNA: TGTGCCAGCACCGACGGAGGGGAGACCCAGTACTTC
CDR3: CASTDGGETQYF

D: -
J: TRBJ2-1
V: TRBV3-1
size: -
DNA: TGTGCCAGCAGCCGCTCGATGGACCAGGTCGTCGATGAGCAGTTCTTC
CDR3: CASSRSMDQVVDEQFF

D: TRBD2
J: TRBJ2-7
V: TRBV7-2
size: few
DNA: TGTGCCAGCAGCTTAGACGGGACTAGCGGGAGACGCGAGCAGTACTTC
CDR3: CASSLDGTSGRREQYF

D: -
J: TRBJ2-1
V: TRBV24-1
size: -
DNA: TGTGCCACCAGTGATTATGTGAATGAGCAGTTCTTC
CDR3: CATSDYVNEQFF

D: -
J: TRBJ2-7
V: TRBV5-6
size: few
DNA: TGTGCCAGCAGCTTAGCGGACAGTGTCGAGCAGTACTTC
CDR3: CASSLADSVEQYF

D: TRBD2
J: TRBJ2-5
V: TRBV5-1
size: -
DNA: TGCGCCAGTCAGCCCGGGACTAGCGGGAGAGGGCAAGAGACCCAGTACTTC
CDR3: CASQPGTSGRGQETQYF

D: TRBD1
J: TRBJ1-3
V: TRBV20-1
size: few
DNA: TGCAGTGCTAGAGATTTTACAGGGGGCTCAGGAAACACCATATATTTT
CDR3: CSARDFTGGSGNTIYF

D: -
J: TRBJ2-2
V: TRBV6-4
size: few
DNA: TGTGCCAGCGCGAGGGGTACTGACGCGAACACCGGGGAGCTGTTTTTT
CDR3: CASARGTDANTGELFF

D: -
J: TRBJ1-2
V: TRBV6-2/TRBV6-3
size: -
DNA: TGTGCCAGCAGTCCAGGTGGTGGGAGGAGATCCTATGGCTACACCTTC
CDR3: CASSPGGGRRSYGYTF

D: TRBD2
J: TRBJ2-7
V: TRBV2
size: -
DNA: TGTGCCAGCAGTGAGAGGGGGACTAGGCGGCACGAGCAGTACTTC
CDR3: CASSERGTRRHEQYF

D: TRBD1
J: TRBJ1-5
V: TRBV5-8
size: few
DNA: TGTGCCAGCAGCTACAGGGGCCAAGGAAGCAATCAGCCCCAGCATTTT
CDR3: CASSYRGQGSNQPQHF

D: -
J: TRBJ2-5
V: TRBV28
size: -
DNA: TGTGCCAGCAGACTACGTAGCCAAGAGACCCAGTACTTC
CDR3: CASRLRSQETQYF

D: -
J: TRBJ2-7
V: TRBV6-2/TRBV6-3
size: many
DNA: TGTGCCAGCAGGGACAGCCCCTACGAGCAGTACTTC
CDR3: CASRDSPYEQYF

D: TRBD1
J: TRBJ1-1
V: TRBV6-6
size: -
DNA: TGTGCCAGCAGTAAAGGACAGGGGGCGGTTTCATTTACTGAAGCTTTCTTT
CDR3: CASSKGQGAVSFTEAFF

D: -
J: TRBJ2-3
V: TRBV24-1
size: -
DNA: TGTGCCACCAGTGATTTGCACACGGATACGCAGTATTTT
CDR3: CATSDLHTDTQYF

D: -
J: TRBJ2-1
V: TRBV4-3
size: few
DNA: TGCGCCAGCAGCCAAGAAGCGAGGGGCGCGTACGGAGAGCAGTTCTTC
CDR3: CASSQEARGAYGEQFF

D: -
J: TRBJ2-4
V: TRBV4-1
size: -
DNA: TGCGCCAGCAGCCAAGTAAATGTCGGCAGGGATGTCATTCAGTACTTC
CDR3: CASSQVNVGRDVIQYF

D: -
J: TRBJ1-1
V: TRBV29-1
size: once
DNA: TGCAGCGTTGGTTATATTGGGAGGGGTGGATACCAAGCTTTCTTT
CDR3: CSVGYIGRGGYQAFF

D: -
J: TRBJ2-5
V: TRBV25-1
size: few
DNA: TGTGCCAGCAGTGAAGTGACGGCGGAAGAGACCCAGTACTTC
CDR3: CASSEVTAEETQYF

D: TRBD1
J: TRBJ2-2
V: TRBV29-1
size: -
DNA: TGCAGCGTTGAGACAGGGGTAGCCGGGGAGCTGTTTTTT
CDR3: CSVETGVAGELFF

D: TRBD1
J: TRBJ1-4
V: TRBV5-1
size: few
DNA: TGCGCCAGCAGCCAGGACAGACAGGGTAATGAAAAACTGTTTTTT
CDR3: CASSQDRQGNEKLFF

D: -
J: TRBJ2-7
V: TRBV5-1
size: few
DNA: TGCGCCAGCAGCTTGTACGGGGACTACGAGCAGTACTTC
CDR3: CASSLYGDYEQYF

D: TRBD2
J: TRBJ2-1
V: TRBV7-8
size: -
DNA: TGTGCCAGCAGCTTAGGCGGGGGACGAATAGAGGAGCAGTTCTTC
CDR3: CASSLGGGRIEEQFF

D: -
J: TRBJ2-5
V: TRBV6-1
size: few
DNA: TGTGCCAGCAGTGAAGGAAGTGAAGGGTCAGAGACCCAGTACTTC
CDR3: CASSEGSEGSETQYF

D: -
J: TRBJ2-3
V: TRBV3-1
size: -
DNA: TGTGCCAGCAGCCAAGAAATCTTGGCCGATACGCAGTATTTT
CDR3: CASSQEILADTQYF

D: TRBD1
J: TRBJ2-7
V: TRBV7-9
size: -
DNA: TGTGCCAGCAGCCCGAGGACAGGGTTGGACGAGCAGTACTTC
CDR3: CASSPRTGLDEQYF

D: -
J: TRBJ2-1
V: TRBV3-1
size: -
DNA: TGTGCCAGCAGCCCCATCGGCGGCGGAAACTACAATGAGCAGTTCTTC
CDR3: CASSPIGGGNYNEQFF

D: -
J: TRBJ2-5
V: TRBV5-6
size: few
DNA: TGTGCCAGCAGCTTGGGGACAGTCATCCAAGAGACCCAGTACTTC
CDR3: CASSLGTVIQETQYF

D: -
J: TRBJ2-7
V: TRBV12-3/TRBV12-4
size: few
DNA: TGTGCCAGCAGTTTCCTCCGCGAGCAGTACTTC
CDR3: CASSFLREQYF

D: -
J: TRBJ2-1
V: TRBV28
size: -
DNA: TGTGCCAGCAACCAGGGGCCGTTATACAATGAGCAGTTCTTC
CDR3: CASNQGPLYNEQFF

D: -
J: TRBJ1-6
V: TRBV7-9
size: few
DNA: TGTGCCAGCAGCTTGGTAGGGGAGAATTCACCCCTCCACTTT
CDR3: CASSLVGENSPLHF

D: -
J: TRBJ2-5
V: TRBV5-1
size: -
DNA: TGCGCCAGCAGCTTCGAGCGCGGAGTGGCAGAGACCCAGTACTTC
CDR3: CASSFERGVAETQYF

D: -
J: TRBJ1-3
V: TRBV20-1
size: -
DNA: TGCAGTGCTACACCTACGGGAAACACCATATATTTT
CDR3: CSATPTGNTIYF

D: -
J: TRBJ2-1
V: TRBV29-1
size: -
DNA: TGCAGCGTTGGGGCACGAGACAATGAGCAGTTCTTC
CDR3: CSVGARDNEQFF